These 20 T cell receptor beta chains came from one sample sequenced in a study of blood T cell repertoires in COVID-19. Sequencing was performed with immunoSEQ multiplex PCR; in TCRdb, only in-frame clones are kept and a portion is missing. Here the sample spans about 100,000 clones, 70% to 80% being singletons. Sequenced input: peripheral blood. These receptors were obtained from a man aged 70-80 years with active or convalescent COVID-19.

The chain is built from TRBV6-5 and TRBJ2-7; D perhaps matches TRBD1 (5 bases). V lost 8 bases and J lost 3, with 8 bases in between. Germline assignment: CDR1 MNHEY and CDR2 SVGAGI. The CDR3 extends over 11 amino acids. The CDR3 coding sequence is TGTGCCAGCGGGGCTCGCTACGAGCAGTACTTC. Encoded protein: CASGARYEQYF.

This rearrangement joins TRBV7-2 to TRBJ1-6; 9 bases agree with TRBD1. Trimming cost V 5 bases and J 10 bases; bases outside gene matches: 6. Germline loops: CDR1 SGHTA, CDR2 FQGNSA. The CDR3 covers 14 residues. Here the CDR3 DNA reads TGTGCCAGCAGCCCGGGACAGGGAGGATCACCCCTCCACTTT. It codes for CASSPGQGGSPLHF.

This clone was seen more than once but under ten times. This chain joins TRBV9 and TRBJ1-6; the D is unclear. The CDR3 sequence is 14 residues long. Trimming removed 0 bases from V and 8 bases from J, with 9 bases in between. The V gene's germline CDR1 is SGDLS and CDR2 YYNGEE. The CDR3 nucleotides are TGTGCCAGCAGCGTAGGACTAGGACATTCACCCCTCCACTTT. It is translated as CASSVGLGHSPLHF.

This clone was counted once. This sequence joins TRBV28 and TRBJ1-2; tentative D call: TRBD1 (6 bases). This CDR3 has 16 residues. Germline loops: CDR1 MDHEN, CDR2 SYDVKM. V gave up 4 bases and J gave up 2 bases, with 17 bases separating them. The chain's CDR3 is CASSSPGQRGNYGYTF. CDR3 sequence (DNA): TGTGCCAGCAGTTCACCTGGACAGCGGGGGAACTATGGCTACACCTTC.

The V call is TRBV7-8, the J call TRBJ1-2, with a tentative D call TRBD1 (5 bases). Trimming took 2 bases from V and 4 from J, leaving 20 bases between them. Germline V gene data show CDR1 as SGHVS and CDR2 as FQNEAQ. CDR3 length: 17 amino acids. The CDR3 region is CASSLIIGGAVTYGYTF. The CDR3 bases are TGTGCCAGCAGCTTAATTATCGGCGGGGCCGTTACCTATGGCTACACCTTC.

In DNA form, the CDR3 reads TGTGCCAGCAGCCAACGGGTGGAGGTAAATTACGAGCAGTACTTC. This encodes CASSQRVEVNYEQYF. The rearrangement uses TRBV3-1 (or the pseudogene TRBV3-2) and TRBJ2-7; perhaps TRBD2 as D (5 bases). V lost 2 bases and J 4 bases, leaving 15 bases between the germline ends. Germline V gene data show CDR1 as LGHDT and CDR2 as YNNKEL (reference sequence). This CDR3 is built from 15 residues.

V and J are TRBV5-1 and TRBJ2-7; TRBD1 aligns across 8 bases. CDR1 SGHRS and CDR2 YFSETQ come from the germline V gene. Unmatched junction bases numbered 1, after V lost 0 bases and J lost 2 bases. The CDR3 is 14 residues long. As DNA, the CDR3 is TGCGCCAGCAGCTTGGGGACAGGGCCCTACGAGCAGTACTTC. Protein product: CASSLGTGPYEQYF.

The CDR3 sequence: CASSFTGEYEQYF. The CDR3 coding sequence is TGTGCCAGCAGTTTTACAGGGGAATACGAGCAGTACTTC. V and J are TRBV12-3 or TRBV12-4 and TRBJ2-7; TRBD1 matches 7 bases. The CDR3 is 13 amino acids. With V trimmed by 3 bases and J by 4 bases, 3 bases remained unmatched.

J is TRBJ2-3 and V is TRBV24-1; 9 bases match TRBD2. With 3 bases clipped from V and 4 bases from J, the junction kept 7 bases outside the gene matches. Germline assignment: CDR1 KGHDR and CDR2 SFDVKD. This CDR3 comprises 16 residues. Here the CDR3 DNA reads TGTGCCACCAGTGATGTAGCGGGAGCTGGAGCAGATACGCAGTATTTT. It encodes CATSDVAGAGADTQYF.

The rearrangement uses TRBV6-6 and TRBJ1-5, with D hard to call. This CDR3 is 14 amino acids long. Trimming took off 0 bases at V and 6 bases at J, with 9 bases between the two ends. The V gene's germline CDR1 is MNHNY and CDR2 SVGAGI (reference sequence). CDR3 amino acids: CASSYSPRSQPQHF. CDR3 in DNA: TGTGCCAGCAGTTACTCCCCCCGGAGTCAGCCCCAGCATTTT.

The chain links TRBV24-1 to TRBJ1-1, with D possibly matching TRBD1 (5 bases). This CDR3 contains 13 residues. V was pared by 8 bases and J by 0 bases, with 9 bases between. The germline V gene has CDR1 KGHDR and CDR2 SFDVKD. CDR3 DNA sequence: TGTGCCACCACAGACAGCATGAACACTGAAGCTTTCTTT. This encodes CATTDSMNTEAFF.

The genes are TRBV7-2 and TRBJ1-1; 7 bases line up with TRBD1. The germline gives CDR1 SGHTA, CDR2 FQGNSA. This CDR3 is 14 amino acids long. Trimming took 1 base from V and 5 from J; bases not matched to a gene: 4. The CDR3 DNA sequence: TGTGCCAGCAGCTTAGGGGGGACAGCTACTGAAGCTTTCTTT. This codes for CASSLGGTATEAFF.

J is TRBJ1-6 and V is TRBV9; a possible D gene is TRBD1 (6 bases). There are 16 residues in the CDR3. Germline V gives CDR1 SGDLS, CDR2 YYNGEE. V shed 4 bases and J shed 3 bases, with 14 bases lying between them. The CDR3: CASSPTTGYYNSPLHF. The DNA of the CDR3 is TGTGCCAGCAGCCCCACGACAGGATACTATAATTCACCCCTCCACTTT.

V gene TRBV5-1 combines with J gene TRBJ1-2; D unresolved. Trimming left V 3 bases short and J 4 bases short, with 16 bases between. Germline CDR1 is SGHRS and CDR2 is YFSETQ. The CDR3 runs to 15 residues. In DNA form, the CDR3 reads TGCGCCAGCAGCTCCGGGGAGACCTCCTTCTATGGCTACACCTTC. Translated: CASSSGETSFYGYTF.

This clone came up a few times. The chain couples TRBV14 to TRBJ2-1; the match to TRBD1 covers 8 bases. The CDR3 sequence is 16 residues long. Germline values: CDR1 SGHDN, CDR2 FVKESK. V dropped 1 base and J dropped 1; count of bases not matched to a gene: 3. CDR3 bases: TGTGCCAGCAGCCAAGGTACAGGGGGGTCCTACAATGAGCAGTTCTTC. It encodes CASSQGTGGSYNEQFF.

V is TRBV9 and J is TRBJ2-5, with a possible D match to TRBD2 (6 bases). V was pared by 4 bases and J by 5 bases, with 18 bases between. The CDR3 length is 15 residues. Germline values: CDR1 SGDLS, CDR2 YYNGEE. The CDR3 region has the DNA TGTGCCAGCAGCCCCTCTGCTCTTGGGGGGGAGACCCAGTACTTC. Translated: CASSPSALGGETQYF.

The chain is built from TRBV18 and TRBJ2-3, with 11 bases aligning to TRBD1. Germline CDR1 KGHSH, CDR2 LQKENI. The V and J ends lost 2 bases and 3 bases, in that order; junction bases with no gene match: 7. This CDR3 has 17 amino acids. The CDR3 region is CASSPIGQGANTDTQYF. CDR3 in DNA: TGTGCCAGCTCACCAATCGGACAGGGGGCTAATACAGATACGCAGTATTTT.

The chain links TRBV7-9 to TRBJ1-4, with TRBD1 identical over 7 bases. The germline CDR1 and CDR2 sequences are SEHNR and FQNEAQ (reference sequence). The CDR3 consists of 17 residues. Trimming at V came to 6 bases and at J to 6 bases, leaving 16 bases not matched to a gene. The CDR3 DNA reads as TGTGCCAGCAGTCCTACAGGGGATCGTGTTCGGGATGAAAAACTGTTTTTT. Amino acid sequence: CASSPTGDRVRDEKLFF.

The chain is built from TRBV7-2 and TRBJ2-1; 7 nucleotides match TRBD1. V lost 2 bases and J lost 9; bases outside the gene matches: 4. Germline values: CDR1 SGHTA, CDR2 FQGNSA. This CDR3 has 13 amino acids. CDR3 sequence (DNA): TGTGCCAGCAGCTTACTAGGGGGCTTTGAGCAGTTCTTC. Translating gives CASSLLGGFEQFF.

CDR3 bases: TGTGCCAGTATGGCGGGCAGGAACTATGGCTACACCTTC. It is translated as CASMAGRNYGYTF. The chain has TRBV19 and TRBJ1-2; D ambiguous. The CDR3 is 13 residues long. Germline V gene lookup returns CDR1 LNHDA and CDR2 SQIVND (reference sequence). V was cut by 7 bases and J by 2 bases, with 11 bases left in between.